This is a list of T cell receptor beta chains from one sample in a study of T cells in localized non-small cell lung cancer. Profiling relied on immunoSEQ multiplex PCR, and the TCRdb table lists in-frame clones only, not all of them. The sample has approximately 45,000 clones; roughly 79% are singletons. The sequencing used peripheral blood mononuclear cells, collected before any cancer treatment. The receptors originated from a man between 40 and 75 years old with stage III lung adenocarcinoma. Each CDR3 is given with its conserved first and last residue. The order of the fields is V gene, J gene, clone size, D gene, CDR3 DNA, CDR3 protein. D genes are given only for firm matches. Size is stated for part of the rows, as once, few or many counts, or as a class when the clone is expanded.

TRBV27	TRBJ2-1	NA	NA	TGTGCCAGCAGTTTAGGTCACAGGCGGAATGAGCAGTTCTTC	CASSLGHRRNEQFF
TRBV13	TRBJ2-1	few	TRBD1	TGTGCCAGCAGCCTCACCGGGACAGATGCCTACAATGAGCAGTTCTTC	CASSLTGTDAYNEQFF
TRBV7-7	TRBJ2-2	once	TRBD1	TGTGCTAGCAGCCGGGGACAGCCGAACACCGGGGAGCTGTTTTTT	CASSRGQPNTGELFF
TRBV19	TRBJ2-2	NA	TRBD2	TGTGCCAGTAGTATCCTTAGCGGGGGCCCCGGGGGCGGGGAGCTGTTTTTT	CASSILSGGPGGGELFF
TRBV9	TRBJ2-7	NA	TRBD1	TGTGCCAGCAGTATACAGGGGGCCGACGAGCAGTACTTC	CASSIQGADEQYF
TRBV30	TRBJ1-4	NA	NA	TGTGCCTGGAGTGCTCCGGGGTCGCGGGGTGAAAAACTGTTTTTT	CAWSAPGSRGEKLFF
TRBV11-2	TRBJ2-1	NA	TRBD1	TGTGCCAGCAGTCAAGGACAGGGTGGAGATCGGGAGCAGTTCTTC	CASSQGQGGDREQFF
TRBV4-1	TRBJ2-2	NA	TRBD2	TGCGCCAGCAGCCAAAGAAGCGGGGGGTCAAACACCGGGGAGCTGTTTTTT	CASSQRSGGSNTGELFF
TRBV30	TRBJ1-2	NA	NA	TGTGCCTGGAGTTCCTCAGGATTAGGGGGCTACACCTTC	CAWSSSGLGGYTF
TRBV19	TRBJ1-5	once	NA	TGTGCCAGTACCGAAGGAAGGGGGGGCAATCAGCCCCAGCATTTT	CASTEGRGGNQPQHF
TRBV12-5	TRBJ2-1	NA	NA	TGTGCTAGTGGTTTGGTGGCCAGGGGCTACAATGAGCAGTTCTTC	CASGLVARGYNEQFF
TRBV5-6	TRBJ2-5	NA	NA	TGTGCCAGCAGCCCGCTTCGAACCGGGGTCGAAGAGACCCAGTACTTC	CASSPLRTGVEETQYF
TRBV7-8	TRBJ2-7	NA	NA	TGTGCCAGCGGAGAGGGGGGGGCCGCCTACGAGCAGTACTTC	CASGEGGAAYEQYF
TRBV7-2	TRBJ1-3	NA	NA	TGTGCCAGCAGCTTACAGGGGAATGGAAACACCATATATTTT	CASSLQGNGNTIYF
TRBV27	TRBJ2-7	few	NA	TGTGCCAGCAGTTTAAGGATCTCCTACGAGCAGTACTTC	CASSLRISYEQYF
TRBV9	TRBJ2-3	NA	NA	TGTGCCAGCAGCGTCTGGCCGGGGACGATACCCGCTAGCACAGATACGCAGTATTTT	CASSVWPGTIPASTDTQYF
TRBV6-6	TRBJ2-7	once	NA	TGTGCCAGCAGTAAGGGGGGTAGGGGGCAGTACTTC	CASSKGGRGQYF
TRBV7-8	TRBJ2-5	NA	TRBD2	TGTGCCAGCAGCTTAGCGACTAGCGGGGGAGAGTACCAAGAGACCCAGTACTTC	CASSLATSGGEYQETQYF
TRBV30	TRBJ2-2	NA	NA	TGTGCCTGGAGCCGAGCCGGGGGTGCCGGGGAGCTGTTTTTT	CAWSRAGGAGELFF
TRBV7-6	TRBJ2-1	NA	NA	TGTGCCAGCAGCCGTTCTCCAGTGAGCTCCTACAATGAGCAGTTCTTC	CASSRSPVSSYNEQFF
TRBV10-3	TRBJ2-7	NA	NA	TGTGCCATCAGGGGGATCTACGAGCAGTACTTC	CAIRGIYEQYF
TRBV9	TRBJ2-5	NA	NA	TGTGCCAGCAGCGTCTCCTGGGCCCAAGAGACCCAGTACTTC	CASSVSWAQETQYF
TRBV4-2	TRBJ1-6	NA	NA	TGTGCCAGCAGCCCCTTGGGGGCAGGGTTAAATTCACCCCTCCACTTT	CASSPLGAGLNSPLHF